This T cell receptor beta chain was captured by sequencing in a study of CD8+ T cells in alopecia areata. Study findings and constraints: Sequences from scalp samples also cover resident alphabeta T cells of normal skin. Higher clonality than in normal scalp was seen in lesional scalp, especially alopecia totalis/universalis. TCRs were shared less clearly across patients than in mice, possibly for HLA-related reasons.

PBMCs were stained for CD3, CD4 and CD8, and CD4+ and CD8+ T cells were sorted. Germline V lookup: CDR1 MNHEY, CDR2 SMNVEV (reference sequence). The CDR3 loop spans 17 amino acids. V shed 5 bases, J shed 0 bases, and the junction held 4 bases outside the gene matches. The table lists this clone with a count of one. Its matching antigen is unknown. TCR sequencing used cDNA made by reverse transcription of extracted RNA. Measured with immunoSEQ multiplex PCR; TCRdb has only the in-frame clones, and not every one. The sample lists 150,000 to 200,000 clones; 55% were seen once. The sequence derives from a human donor in good health. The rearrangement joins TRBV27 to TRBJ2-6, with 10 bases aligning to TRBD1. Sequencing was done on a sample of CD4+ T cells sorted from blood. The chain's CDR3 is CASSRRTGGSGANVLTF. CDR3 coding DNA: TGTGCCAGCAGTCGCCGGACAGGGGGCTCTGGGGCCAACGTCCTGACTTTC.